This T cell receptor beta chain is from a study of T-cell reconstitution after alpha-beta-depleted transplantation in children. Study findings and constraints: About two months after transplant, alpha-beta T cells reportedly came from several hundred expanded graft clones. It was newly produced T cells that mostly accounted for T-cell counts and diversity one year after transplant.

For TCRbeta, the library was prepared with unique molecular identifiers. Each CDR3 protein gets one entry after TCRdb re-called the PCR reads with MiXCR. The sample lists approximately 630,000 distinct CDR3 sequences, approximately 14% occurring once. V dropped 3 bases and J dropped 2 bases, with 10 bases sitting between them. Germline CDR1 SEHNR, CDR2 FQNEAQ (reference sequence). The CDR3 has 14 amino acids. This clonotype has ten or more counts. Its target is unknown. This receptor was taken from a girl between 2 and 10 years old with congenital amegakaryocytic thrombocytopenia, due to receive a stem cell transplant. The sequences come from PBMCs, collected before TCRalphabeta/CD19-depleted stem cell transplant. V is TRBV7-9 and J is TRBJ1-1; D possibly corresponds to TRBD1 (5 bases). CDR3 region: CASSLAGTNTEAFF. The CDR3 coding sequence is TGTGCCAGCAGCTTGGCCGGGACCAACACTGAAGCTTTCTTT.